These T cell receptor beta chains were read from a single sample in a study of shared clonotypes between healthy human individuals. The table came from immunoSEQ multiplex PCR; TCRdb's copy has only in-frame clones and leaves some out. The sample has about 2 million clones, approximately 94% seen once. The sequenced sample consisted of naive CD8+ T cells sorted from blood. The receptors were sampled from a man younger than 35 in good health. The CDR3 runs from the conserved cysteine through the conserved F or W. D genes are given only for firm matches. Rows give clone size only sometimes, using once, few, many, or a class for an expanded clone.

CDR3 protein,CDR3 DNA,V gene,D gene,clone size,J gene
CASNLAGGRGELFF,TGCGCCAGCAATTTAGCGGGAGGGCGCGGGGAGCTGTTTTTT,TRBV10-2,TRBD2,.,TRBJ2-2
CASSLGQGAIYEQYF,TGTGCCAGCAGCCTCGGACAGGGGGCGATCTACGAGCAGTACTTC,TRBV5-4,TRBD1,.,TRBJ2-7
CSVEDRGGYTF,TGCAGCGTTGAAGACAGGGGAGGCTACACCTTC,TRBV29-1,.,.,TRBJ1-2
CASSHPGFF,TGTGCCAGCAGTCACCCCGGGTTCTTC,TRBV5-8,.,.,TRBJ2-1
CAWTRPTEGPEAFF,TGTGCCTGGACCAGACCTACTGAGGGCCCTGAAGCTTTCTTT,TRBV30,.,.,TRBJ1-1
CAWRGPTDTQYF,TGTGCCTGGAGGGGGCCCACAGATACGCAGTATTTT,TRBV30,.,.,TRBJ2-3
CASSSLPGLADDEQFF,TGTGCCAGCAGTTCCCTACCGGGACTAGCTGACGATGAGCAGTTCTTC,TRBV6-6,TRBD2,.,TRBJ2-1
CASSPTYRETYEQYF,TGTGCCAGCAGTCCAACTTACAGGGAAACCTACGAGCAGTACTTC,TRBV7-9,.,once,TRBJ2-7
CASSVDLEGPLNHIQYF,TGTGCCAGCAGCGTAGATTTAGAGGGGCCTCTAAATCACATTCAGTACTTC,TRBV9,.,.,TRBJ2-4
CASSLGAGTQYF,TGTGCCAGCAGTTTAGGGGCGGGGACCCAGTACTTC,TRBV27,.,.,TRBJ2-5
CASREGRNTEAFF,TGTGCCAGCAGAGAAGGACGGAACACTGAAGCTTTCTTT,TRBV6-5,.,.,TRBJ1-1
CASSEAGGDRGRLAGAFSYNEQFF,TGTGCCAGCAGTGAAGCAGGAGGGGACAGGGGACGACTAGCGGGGGCCTTCTCCTACAATGAGCAGTTCTTC,TRBV6-1,TRBD2,.,TRBJ2-1
CSVEREGAKGQYF,TGCAGCGTTGAACGAGAGGGGGCGAAGGGGCAGTACTTC,TRBV29-1,TRBD1,.,TRBJ2-7
CASSQDGYPTSDEAFF,TGCGCCAGCAGCCAAGATGGATACCCGACCTCCGATGAAGCTTTCTTT,TRBV4-3,.,.,TRBJ1-1
CASSPGTGGYEQYF,TGTGCCAGCAGCCCAGGGACAGGGGGCTACGAGCAGTACTTC,TRBV27,TRBD1,.,TRBJ2-7
CASSGGRSYEQYF,TGTGCCAGCAGCGGAGGGAGGTCCTACGAGCAGTACTTC,TRBV2,.,.,TRBJ2-7
CASSYVENPVYGYTF,TGTGCCAGCAGTTATGTTGAAAATCCCGTCTATGGCTACACCTTC,TRBV6-5,.,.,TRBJ1-2
CASSLGQGPGELFF,TGTGCCAGCAGCTTGGGACAGGGACCCGGGGAGCTGTTTTTT,TRBV5-6,TRBD1,.,TRBJ2-2
CSVEEPSGISGLWGTYEQYF,TGCAGCGTTGAAGAACCCTCCGGGATTAGCGGTCTGTGGGGTACCTACGAGCAGTACTTC,TRBV29-1,.,.,TRBJ2-7
CASSHLAPGTDTQYF,TGTGCCAGCAGCCATCTAGCCCCCGGCACAGATACGCAGTATTTT,TRBV5-8,.,.,TRBJ2-3
CASFEKEGGFYEQYF,TGTGCCAGTTTTGAAAAAGAGGGGGGGTTCTACGAGCAGTACTTC,TRBV6-6,.,.,TRBJ2-7
CASSGQAVMNTEAFF,TGCGCCAGCAGTGGACAGGCGGTTATGAACACTGAAGCTTTCTTT,TRBV10-2,.,.,TRBJ1-1
CASSFRDQMNTEAFF,TGCGCCAGCAGCTTTAGGGACCAGATGAACACTGAAGCTTTCTTT,TRBV4-1,.,few,TRBJ1-1
CASSWTEDRGRETQYF,TGTGCCAGCAGCTGGACAGAGGACAGGGGACGGGAGACCCAGTACTTC,TRBV11-2,TRBD1,.,TRBJ2-5
CASNFRDKDSYEQYF,TGCGCCAGCAATTTCCGGGACAAAGACTCCTACGAGCAGTACTTC,TRBV5-1,.,.,TRBJ2-7
CAWSSRGDYEQYF,TGTGCCTGGAGCTCTAGGGGGGACTACGAGCAGTACTTC,TRBV30,.,.,TRBJ2-7